Following are 8 T cell receptor beta chains from one sample sequenced in a study of cytomegalovirus exposure and HLA in healthy donors. The assay was immunoSEQ multiplex PCR, and TCRdb's table has in-frame clones only and misses some. The sample yields roughly 130,000 clones, 88% seen once. The sample taken for sequencing was PBMCs. These receptors were collected from a man aged 30-40 years in good health and CMV-seronegative.

This rearrangement joins TRBV29-1 to TRBJ2-2; 9 nucleotides match TRBD2. J lost 1 base, V lost 4 bases, and 1 base had no gene match. Germline V gene sequence: CDR1 SQVTM, CDR2 ANQGSEA. The CDR3 is 14 residues long. The CDR3 loop is CSVGGRENTGELFF. The CDR3, as DNA: TGCAGCGTTGGCGGGAGGGAGAACACCGGGGAGCTGTTTTTT.

The chain employs TRBV2 and TRBJ1-1, with D unresolved. The CDR3 has 14 residues. Germline V gives CDR1 SNHLY, CDR2 FYNNEI. With 7 bases removed from V and 1 base from J, the gap between germline ends came to 13 bases. The CDR3 coding sequence is TGTGCCAGCACCCCCGAGGTCAAGAACACTGAAGCTTTCTTT. Its protein is CASTPEVKNTEAFF. Together with reference TRBV2 and TRBJ1-1, the CDR3 gives the full variable domain: EPEVTQTPSHQVTQMGQEVILRCVPISNHLYFYWYRQILGQKVEFLVSFYNNEISEKSEIFDDQFSVERPDGSNFTLKIRSTKLEDSAMYFCASTPEVKNTEAFFGQGTRLTVV.

This chain uses TRBV19 with TRBJ2-7; D gene ambiguous. This CDR3 contains 12 residues. Trimming left V 3 bases short and J 3 bases short, with 6 bases between. CDR1 and CDR2 (germline): LNHDA, SQIVND (reference sequence). The CDR3 coding sequence is TGTGCCAGTAGTATTTTCTACTACGAGCAGTACTTC. This gives the protein CASSIFYYEQYF.

V and J are TRBV27 and TRBJ1-2; D ambiguous. Trimming took 3 bases from V and 8 from J, leaving 16 bases between them. CDR3 length equals 14 residues. The germline CDR1 and CDR2 sequences are MNHEY and SMNVEV (reference sequence). For the CDR3, the DNA is TGTGCCAGCAGTTTGACAATCCTTAGGGAGGGCTACACCTTC. This translates into CASSLTILREGYTF.

The rearrangement links TRBV5-1 to TRBJ1-3; TRBD1 aligns across 7 bases. V trimming: 0 bases; J trimming: 4 bases; junction bases outside the gene matches: 4. Looked up from germline, CDR1 is SGHRS and CDR2 is YFSETQ. The CDR3 spans 15 residues. This CDR3 is CASSLGQGVGNTIYF. In DNA form, the CDR3 reads TGCGCCAGCAGCTTGGGACAGGGAGTAGGAAACACCATATATTTT.

The chain couples TRBV5-1 to TRBJ2-1; D uncertain. With 6 bases removed from V and 8 bases from J, the gap between germline ends came to 12 bases. CDR3 size: 12 residues. Germline CDR1 is SGHRS and CDR2 is YFSETQ. Written as DNA, the CDR3 is TGCGCCAGCATCCTGTCTGGAGATGAGCAGTTCTTC. Translation gives CASILSGDEQFF.

The chain links TRBV5-4 to TRBJ2-5; no clear D. Between the trimmed V and J ends, which lost 1 base and 1 base, there was a span of 5 bases. This CDR3 has 13 amino acids. The V gene's germline CDR1 is SGHNT and CDR2 YYREEE (reference sequence). CDR3 in DNA: TGTGCCAGCAGCTTGCACATCCAAGAGACCCAGTACTTC. Its protein product is CASSLHIQETQYF.

V gene TRBV10-1 combines with J gene TRBJ2-7, with 14 bases aligning to TRBD2. The CDR3 loop spans 15 amino acids. Germline assignment: CDR1 WNHNN and CDR2 SYGVQD (reference sequence). V was pared by 0 bases and J by 6 bases, with 1 base of the junction left unmatched. CDR3 region: CASSESGTSGSEQYF. The CDR3 DNA is TGCGCCAGCAGTGAGTCCGGGACTAGCGGGAGCGAGCAGTACTTC.